These 23 T cell receptor beta chains share one sample of origin, sequenced in a study of shared clonotypes between healthy human individuals. Here immunoSEQ multiplex PCR was the method, and the copy in TCRdb shows in-frame clones only, minus some. Here the sample spans fewer than 850,000 clones, approximately 96% being singletons. CD45RO-negative, CCR7-positively selected cells formed the naive CD8 fraction, excluding terminally differentiated effector memory CD45RA+ cells. The sample was naive CD8+ T cells sorted from blood. The receptors here all came from a man aged 25 to 40 in good health.

V is TRBV11-3 and J is TRBJ2-7; D is possibly TRBD1 (5 bases). CDR3 length: 16 amino acids. The germline gives CDR1 SGHNT, CDR2 YENEEA. The V gene lost 1 base and the J gene lost 1 base, with 14 bases spanning the gap. Here the CDR3 DNA reads TGTGCCAGCAGCTTAGCTTGGACAATAGGATCCTACGAGCAGTACTTC. This encodes CASSLAWTIGSYEQYF.

The chain joins TRBV27 to TRBJ2-7; 7 nucleotides agree with TRBD1. After removal of 10 bases from V and 2 bases from J, the junction contained 5 bases not matched to a gene. This CDR3 has 12 amino acids. CDR1 and CDR2 from the germline V gene are MNHEY and SMNVEV (reference sequence). DNA of the CDR3: TGTGCCAACAACAGGGGCCCCTACGAGCAGTACTTC. Protein sequence: CANNRGPYEQYF.

The chain combines TRBV28 with TRBJ2-7; D might be TRBD2 (6 bases). The V gene's germline CDR1 is MDHEN and CDR2 SYDVKM. The V end lost 7 bases, the J end lost 3 bases, and 19 bases lay between the germline ends. The CDR3 is 15 residues long. The CDR3 protein is CASTLDRDLLYEQYF. The CDR3 DNA follows: TGTGCCAGCACCTTAGACCGGGACTTGCTCTACGAGCAGTACTTC.

This clone was observed a single time. J is TRBJ2-7 and V is TRBV7-9; 8 bases line up with TRBD2. Germline V CDR1 and CDR2: SEHNR, FQNEAQ (reference sequence). CDR3 length: 15 amino acids. The V segment lost 1 base and the J segment 5 bases; nucleotides outside the gene matches: 7. The CDR3 DNA follows: TGTGCCAGCAGCTTAGGCGGGACTAGTGCCCACGAGCAGTACTTC. It codes for CASSLGGTSAHEQYF.

This chain joins TRBV6-6 and TRBJ1-4; a weak D match, TRBD1 (5 bases). Trimming took 6 bases from V and 7 from J, leaving 9 bases between them. The CDR3 covers 12 residues. CDR1 MNHNY and CDR2 SVGAGI come from the germline V gene (reference sequence). The CDR3 protein is CASSRGPEKLFF. The CDR3 coding sequence is TGTGCCAGCAGCCGGGGCCCTGAAAAACTGTTTTTT.

This clone has a single count. The chain joins TRBV9 to TRBJ1-5, with D unclear. The CDR3 runs 13 residues. Trimming stripped 5 bases from V and 0 bases from J, with 6 bases between. Per germline, CDR1 SGDLS and CDR2 YYNGEE. The CDR3 nucleotides read TGTGCCAGCAGGTGGATTAGCAATCAGCCCCAGCATTTT. It encodes CASRWISNQPQHF.

V is TRBV28 and J is TRBJ2-5; D uncertain. In germline, CDR1 is MDHEN, CDR2 SYDVKM. V dropped 6 bases and J dropped 5 bases, with 16 bases sitting between them. The CDR3 is made up of 14 amino acids. CDR3 in DNA: TGTGCCAGCAGACTTAGCATGGAAGCGGAGACCCAGTACTTC. Encoded protein: CASRLSMEAETQYF.

The V gene is TRBV5-8, the J gene TRBJ2-4; D call uncertain. The germline CDR1 and CDR2 sequences are SGHTS and YDEGEE. CDR3 length: 16 amino acids. Trimming took 2 bases from V and 3 from J, leaving 15 bases between them. CDR3 sequence (DNA): TGTGCCAGCAGCTTTTCGGGCATTCGTTACAAAAACATTCAGTACTTC. It encodes CASSFSGIRYKNIQYF.

Concerning this clone: Other DNA sequences from this sample encode an identical CDR3 as well. V and J are TRBV6-6 and TRBJ2-7; D gene uncertain. Germline CDR1 MNHNY, CDR2 SVGAGI (reference sequence). V lost 2 bases and J 5 bases, leaving 4 bases between the germline ends. This CDR3 is 11 amino acids long. The CDR3 loop is CASSYGDEQYF. The DNA for the CDR3 is TGTGCCAGCAGTTACGGAGACGAGCAGTACTTC.

Worth noting for this clone: Distinct nucleotide sequences in the sample also encode this CDR3. The chain joins TRBV28 to TRBJ2-7; D is unclear. The CDR3 sequence is 13 residues long. Trimming removed 6 bases from V and 0 bases from J, with 9 bases in between. The V gene's germline CDR1 is MDHEN and CDR2 SYDVKM. The chain's CDR3 is CASSPSSSYEQYF. CDR3 in DNA: TGTGCCAGCAGCCCTTCCAGCTCCTACGAGCAGTACTTC.

V gene TRBV7-2 combines with J gene TRBJ1-2; D unclear. Germline V CDR1 and CDR2: SGHTA, FQGNSA. This CDR3 spans 10 amino acids. This CDR3 is CGIGLYGYTF. CDR3 nucleotide sequence: TGTGGAATCGGGCTCTATGGCTACACCTTC.

This chain connects TRBV9 to TRBJ2-7; 10 nucleotides align to TRBD2. CDR3 size: 14 residues. Trimming took 4 bases from V and 2 from J; bases not matched to a gene: 3. CDR1 is SGDLS and CDR2 is YYNGEE in the germline V gene. The CDR3 loop is CASSSSGRAYEQYF. The CDR3 coding sequence is TGTGCCAGCAGCTCGAGCGGGAGGGCCTACGAGCAGTACTTC.

V gene TRBV7-7 combines with J gene TRBJ2-1; a weak D match, TRBD2 (6 bases). CDR3 length: 16 amino acids. From germline, CDR1 is SSHAT and CDR2 FNYEAQ (reference sequence). V lost 4 bases and J lost 2, with 15 bases in between. The CDR3 spells CASSSGGKGPYNEQFF. The CDR3 DNA reads TGTGCCAGCAGCTCCGGGGGAAAGGGACCCTACAATGAGCAGTTCTTC.

The V gene is TRBV11-2, the J gene TRBJ1-1, with unresolved D. V lost 2 bases and J lost 7, with 20 bases in between. The germline V gene has CDR1 SGHAT and CDR2 FQNNGV. The CDR3 extends over 16 amino acids. The chain's CDR3 is CASSLHPGAGTLEAFF. The CDR3 DNA follows: TGTGCCAGCAGCTTACACCCTGGCGCAGGCACCCTTGAAGCTTTCTTT.

This clone was seen once. This chain links TRBV27 with TRBJ1-1; no clear D. Trimming shortened V by 0 bases and J by 4 bases, and 15 bases separated the two germline ends. The CDR3 runs to 16 residues. Germline V gene lookup returns CDR1 MNHEY and CDR2 SMNVEV (reference sequence). The CDR3 reads CASSLSTAGLSTEAFF. The CDR3 region has the DNA TGTGCCAGCAGTTTATCCACTGCGGGGTTAAGCACTGAAGCTTTCTTT.

The rearrangement joins TRBV6-1 to TRBJ1-2; D not certain. The CDR3 extends over 13 amino acids. V was pared by 8 bases and J by 8 bases, with 18 bases between. From germline, CDR1 is MNHNS and CDR2 SASEGT. The CDR3 region is CASALSPSRGYTF. In nucleotides, the CDR3 is TGTGCCAGCGCCCTATCCCCGTCGCGCGGCTACACCTTC.

The chain joins TRBV30 to TRBJ2-2, with 8 bases lining up with TRBD1. The CDR3 runs to 14 residues. Germline V lookup: CDR1 GTSNPN, CDR2 SVGIG (reference sequence). V lost 3 bases to trimming and J lost 3 bases; unmatched junction nucleotides: 3. CDR3 sequence (DNA): TGTGCCTGGAGCCAGGGGGCATACACCGGGGAGCTGTTTTTT. Amino acids: CAWSQGAYTGELFF.

The chain's CDR3 is CASSLILAGTQESYEQYF. The DNA for the CDR3 is TGTGCCAGCAGCTTGATCCTAGCGGGAACTCAAGAGTCCTACGAGCAGTACTTC. The gene calls are TRBV5-4 and TRBJ2-7; 9 bases match TRBD2. Losses at the gene ends were 1 base for V and 1 base for J; bases not matched to a gene: 12. Germline V gene sequence: CDR1 SGHNT, CDR2 YYREEE (reference sequence). The CDR3 has 18 residues.

The rearrangement uses TRBV29-1 and TRBJ2-7; 8 positions match TRBD2. After removal of 4 bases from V and 2 bases from J, the junction contained 10 bases not matched to a gene. Germline CDR1 SQVTM, CDR2 ANQGSEA. The CDR3 runs 15 residues. Written as DNA, the CDR3 is TGCAGCGTTGTCCCCACGGGAGGGCAGCCCTACGAGCAGTACTTC. Amino acid sequence: CSVVPTGGQPYEQYF.

This clone was found once. This rearrangement joins TRBV7-9 to TRBJ2-6, with unresolved D. V shed 8 bases and J shed 12 bases, with 11 bases lying between them. This CDR3 has 11 amino acids. Per the germline V gene, CDR1 is SEHNR and CDR2 is FQNEAQ (reference sequence). In nucleotides, the CDR3 is TGTGCCAGCCTGGATAGTAGCGTCCTGACTTTC. Amino acids: CASLDSSVLTF.

The rearrangement links TRBV4-1 to TRBJ1-4; possible D gene TRBD1, 6 bases. V gave up 1 base and J gave up 8 bases, with 17 bases separating them. The germline CDR1 and CDR2 sequences are MGHRA and YSYEKL. The CDR3 covers 16 residues. CDR3 nucleotide sequence: TGCGCCAGCAGCCAAGGACCACAGGGAGGAGGGGAAAAACTGTTTTTT. It is translated as CASSQGPQGGGEKLFF.

The CDR3 sequence is CASSHLDNTDTQYF. CDR3 sequence (DNA): TGTGCCAGCAGCCATTTGGATAACACAGATACGCAGTATTTT. The chain has TRBV14 and TRBJ2-3, with D uncertain. Deletions cut 3 bases from V and 2 bases from J, with 9 bases between. Looked up from germline, CDR1 is SGHDN and CDR2 is FVKESK. The CDR3 loop spans 14 amino acids.

The chain links TRBV9 to TRBJ2-7, with no clear D. Germline CDR1 SGDLS, CDR2 YYNGEE. The CDR3 totals 17 residues. V gave up 0 bases and J gave up 0 bases, with 16 bases separating them. CDR3 sequence reads: CASSVDGEPWTSYEQYF. For the CDR3, the DNA is TGTGCCAGCAGCGTAGACGGAGAACCTTGGACCTCCTACGAGCAGTACTTC.